This TCR beta chain came from a study of blood T cell repertoires in COVID-19 (dated by TCRdb to 2019 to 2021). A note on the overall study: The collaborator samples originated in the United States, Italy and Spain and spanned the acute and convalescent phases of COVID-19. The samples were drawn from the first 160 participants of the ongoing ImmuneRACE study and from roughly 1,300 subjects provided by 6 global collaborators. The prospective study material was composed of cDNA or gDNA derived from T cells, B-cell-depleted T cells, or PBMCs. Nearly every sample came with metadata listing a de-identified subject ID, COVID-19 status, age in years and sex. HLA class I and class II types, where available, came from metadata supplied by the sample provider rather than from assay-based typing. The repertoires were released in a freely available public database intended as a resource for research on the immune response to SARS-CoV-2. Subjects who had been exposed to COVID-19, were actively infected with it, or had recovered from it provided the deeply sampled blood TCRbeta repertoires that made up the dataset.

V drops 3 bases and J drops 8 bases, leaving 16 bases in between. The CDR3 goes from the cysteine to the phenylalanine over 14 residues. CDR3 DNA is the only sequence kept; it has 42 bases, read in frame from the first base. CDR1 and CDR2, per the germline V gene (reference sequence), are LNHDA and SQIVND. TCRbeta CDR3 regions were amplified from genomic DNA using the immunoSEQ Assay, a bias-controlled multiplex PCR. In the original analysis: Within the assay, amplification of reference gene primers was used to estimate how many nucleated cells each sample contained. Sequence reads were collapsed and filtered to measure the absolute abundance of every unique TCRbeta CDR3 rearrangement. For each sample, productive Simpson clonality was calculated as the square root of Simpson's diversity index over productive rearrangements. TCRdb re-hosts the immuneACCESS table, in-frame sequences only. Its copies lack some clones; in the studies checked, an unresolved V gene accounts for under half of them, and the cause for the rest is not known. From that table come the V and J calls and clone size; the DNA was used to work out D and trimming. The table for this sample lists 250,000 to 300,000 clones; about nine tenths of them were counted only once. The ten biggest clones cover around 1.7% of the sample.

Summary of the overall study and its limitations: How much clinical and demographic metadata was included differed by source and by participant, and the metadata was provided uncurated.

Worth noting for this clone: Its specific antigen is unknown. Per-base qualities were not stored, and no clone one base away is much larger.

Enrolling through a virtual design, the prospective study's participants ranged in age from roughly 18 to 89 years and lived across 24 United States geographic areas. In the prospective study, participants were assigned to cohorts based on the clinical history participants reported in a screening survey and a study questionnaire. ImmuneRACE Cohort 3 recovered participants were defined by two consecutive negative NP/OP PCR tests, healthcare professional clearance, or symptom resolution. Each participant in the prospective study had whole blood, serum and a nasopharyngeal or oropharyngeal swab collected by mobile phlebotomists. Additional blood draws and questionnaires over a roughly two-month period could optionally be provided by prospective study participants. Before DNA extraction, prospective study blood samples were shipped either frozen or at room temperature.

Here the chain combines TRBV19 and TRBJ1-2; matching of 6 bases hints at TRBD1 as the D gene. The TCR sequence derives from a woman between 40 and 55 years old who had recovered from COVID-19. Sequencing was carried out using PBMCs or T cells enriched from blood (not recorded which). The base sequence is TGTGCCAGTAGTATTAACGAGGGGGTCAGAGGCTACACCTTC. It specifies CASSINEGVRGYTF.